This TCR beta chain originates from a study of blood T cell repertoires in COVID-19. The CDR3 covers 17 residues. The V gene end was trimmed by 1 base and the J gene end by 2 bases; junction bases not matched to a gene: 7. Germline loops: CDR1 SGHTA, CDR2 FQGNSA. In the authors' workflow: Reference gene primer amplification gave estimated nucleated cell counts. The protocol was immunoSEQ multiplex PCR, while the TCRdb copy is restricted to in-frame clones and leaves out a portion. From that table come the V and J calls and clone size; the DNA was used to work out D and trimming. The table shows 120,000 or so clones, with around 85% occurring only once.

Source material: peripheral blood. This TCR derives from a man between 60 and 75 years old with acute or convalescent COVID-19. The chain has TRBV7-2 and TRBJ2-1; 8 nucleotides line up with TRBD2. The CDR3 DNA follows: TGTGCCAGCAGCTTAGGTGCCGGGAGGGGCCCCTACAATGAGCAGTTCTTC. It codes for CASSLGAGRGPYNEQFF.